This TCR beta chain was documented in a study of CD8 T cells in Susac syndrome. Germline CDR1 and CDR2: MGHRA and YSYEKL. Between the trimmed V and J ends, which lost 0 bases and 6 bases, there was a span of 14 bases. This CDR3 has 15 residues. Peripheral blood CD8+ and CD4+ T cells were profiled by TCR beta sequencing. CD8+ and CD4+ T cells were negatively isolated; TEMRA cells were FACS-enriched. Random hexamers were used to reverse transcribe an amount of about 0.45 to 1 ug RNA. A multiplex approach, immunoSEQ multiplex PCR, amplified TCR beta CDR3 across 54 Vbeta and 13 Jbeta. MiXCR was run by TCRdb on the immunoSEQ multiplex PCR reads, yielding one entry per CDR3 protein. Seen here are about 430,000 distinct CDR3 sequences, 85% to 90% observed once, and the top ten hold roughly 0.1%.

The source is a human donor with multiple sclerosis. V gene TRBV4-1 combines with J gene TRBJ1-1, with a tentative D call TRBD1 (6 bases). Sequenced sample: CD8+ T cells from PBMCs. This CDR3 is CASSQEAGVGPEAFF. The CDR3 coding sequence is TGCGCCAGCAGCCAAGAGGCAGGGGTAGGTCCTGAAGCTTTCTTT.